What follows describes a single TCR beta chain. What it binds is not known. The V gene end was trimmed by 1 base and the J gene end by 2 bases; junction bases not matched to a gene: 7. This CDR3 has 17 residues. Germline-derived CDR1 and CDR2 are SGDLS and YYNGEE. Then a second PCR, running about 6 to 12 cycles, was carried out with a sample-barcoded 5' primer and a J-beta primer mix. A 12-random-nucleotide template-switch adaptor tagged each cDNA molecule. One entry per CDR3 protein, called by TCRdb with MiXCR from the 5' RACE reads. Among about 1.6 million distinct CDR3 sequences listed, roughly 30% were seen once. The sample is drawn from a study of blood T cells in healthy people across ages. Whole-study results and caveats: Significant beta diversity loss was already apparent by age about 39, declining roughly linearly. A conclusive naive versus antigen-experienced comparison was prevented by the unsorted PBMCs.

The receptor was derived from a woman in her twenties or thirties in good health. Sequenced material: blood. The chain joins TRBV9 to TRBJ2-2; 8 nucleotides agree with TRBD1. CDR3 coding DNA: TGTGCCAGCAGCGTACCAAGGACAGGGCCCAACACCGGGGAGCTGTTTTTT. Translation: CASSVPRTGPNTGELFF.